This paragraph covers one T cell receptor (beta chain) sequence. Its antigen remains unidentified. This specimen belongs to a study of T cell responses to AZD1222 COVID-19 vaccine. Whole-study results and caveats: After the peak T cell response, and only then, were repertoires sampled.

The CDR3 length is 13 residues. Germline CDR1 and CDR2: MDHEN and SYDVKM. V lost 6 bases to trimming and J lost 1 base, with 10 bases between them. Here immunoSEQ multiplex PCR was the method, and the copy in TCRdb shows in-frame clones only, minus some. This table has about 140,000 clones, 90% appearing once. This sequence originates from an adult in good health. The genes are TRBV28 and TRBJ2-7; D could derive from TRBD1 or TRBD2 (5 bases each). The material was peripheral blood, obtained on day 0 of AZD1222 vaccination. CDR3 sequence (DNA): TGTGCCAGCAGCGCCAGGGAGTCCTACGAGCAGTACTTC. Amino acid sequence: CASSARESYEQYF. Based on the CDR3 plus reference TRBV28 and TRBJ2-7, the full variable domain is DVKVTQSSRYLVKRTGEKVFLECVQDMDHENMFWYRQDPGLGLRLIYFSYDVKMKEKGDIPEGYSVSREKKERFSLILESASTNQTSMYLCASSARESYEQYFGPGTRLTVT.